This T cell receptor (beta chain) was captured in a study of Ad26.COV2.S vaccination and SARS-CoV-2 variants. Study as a whole: Administration of Ad26.COV2.S was intramuscular, either once or twice 56 days apart.

With respect to this clone: Its target is not known.

Clones were sequenced by immunoSEQ multiplex PCR, and TCRdb holds only the in-frame ones, with some missing. In the table there are roughly 380,000 clones, 80% to 90% of which are singletons. Treatment noted: some 19 received Ad26.COV2.S at low or high dose, single or two shots; 5 received placebo; per-sample allocation not given. The samples were gathered on day 63 after the first injection of vaccine or placebo. Notes on the study in general: TCR breadth and depth estimates may have understated total T cell responses. Placebo and vaccine recipients had non-spike TCR breadth that was similar.

The material was peripheral blood, obtained in a trial of Ad26.COV2.S vaccine versus placebo. The TCR sequence derives from a person aged 18-60 years who received the Ad26.COV2.S COVID-19 vaccine or a placebo.

DNA for the CDR3: TGTGCCAGCAGCTTAGTAGAGTGGCACAATGAGCAGTTCTTC. It is translated as CASSLVEWHNEQFF. The rearrangement joins TRBV7-2 to TRBJ2-1; D not resolved. The CDR3 has 14 amino acids. Trimming removed 1 base at V and 5 bases at J, with 9 bases between. CDR1 is SGHTA, CDR2 FQGNSA, per germline.